This passage covers 29 T cell receptor beta chains from one sample sequenced in a study of T cell repertoires in cytomegalovirus infection. Each CDR3 protein gets one entry after TCRdb re-called the reads with MiXCR. The sample shows roughly 240,000 distinct CDR3 sequences, 5% to 8.5% of them seen only once. Sequencing was performed on PBMCs. The receptors come from a human donor in good health (CMV status not recorded). Some clones in this sample may be carry-over from other donors' samples.

As concerns this clonotype: A single base separates this from a much larger clone, so it may be a read error. The chain combines TRBV10-1 with TRBJ2-1; TRBD2 aligns across 7 bases. Germline V lookup: CDR1 WNHNN, CDR2 SYGVQD (reference sequence). The CDR3 runs to 15 residues. The CDR3 DNA reads TGCGCCAGCAGTGACGAGCGGGGAGCTTACAATAAGCAGTTCTTC. The encoded protein is CASSDERGAYNKQFF.

This clonotype was seen ten or more times. The chain has TRBV20-1 and TRBJ2-5; unclear D gene. Germline CDR1 is DFQATT and CDR2 is SNEGSKA (reference sequence). V gave up 5 bases and J gave up 5 bases, with 9 bases separating them. The CDR3 consists of 11 residues. The CDR3, as DNA: TGCAGTGCTCCCCGTGAGGAGACCCAGTACTTC. Encoded protein: CSAPREETQYF.

This clonotype was observed many times. The chain is built from TRBV18 and TRBJ2-7, with 9 bases lining up with TRBD1. This CDR3 has 15 amino acids. J lost 5 bases, V lost 1 base, and 6 bases had no gene match. Germline loops: CDR1 KGHSH, CDR2 LQKENI. The CDR3, as DNA: TGTGCCAGCTCACCACGAATACAGGGGGCTCACGAGCAGTACTTC. It codes for CASSPRIQGAHEQYF.

Ten or more counts support this clonotype. This chain links TRBV29-1 with TRBJ2-2, with TRBD1 matching 8 bases. The CDR3 has 13 amino acids. J lost 6 bases, V lost 5 bases, and 5 bases had no gene match. CDR1 and CDR2 (germline): SQVTM, ANQGSEA. This chain's CDR3 is CSVITTGAGELFF. The CDR3 nucleotides are TGCAGCGTTATTACGACAGGGGCCGGGGAGCTGTTTTTT.

The table lists this clonotype with many counts. The chain couples TRBV2 to TRBJ2-5; D gene uncertain. CDR1 is SNHLY and CDR2 is FYNNEI in the germline V gene. V was shortened by 5 bases and J by 2 bases, with 9 bases between the two germline ends. The length of the CDR3 is 13 residues. CDR3 loop: CASSRAEQETQYF. CDR3 nucleotides: TGTGCCAGCAGTAGGGCAGAGCAAGAGACCCAGTACTTC.

By share, this clonotype ranks as large. The rearrangement links TRBV7-2 to TRBJ2-5, with 8 bases fitting TRBD2. Unmatched junction bases numbered 15, after V lost 8 bases and J lost 7 bases. The CDR3 extends over 15 amino acids. Germline V gene lookup returns CDR1 SGHTA and CDR2 FQGNSA. In nucleotides, the CDR3 is TGTGCCAGCCAGGGGACTAGGGTCGGAATGGGGACCCAGTACTTC. This sequence encodes CASQGTRVGMGTQYF. Full variable domain (outside the CDR3, taken from reference TRBV7-2 and TRBJ2-5): GAGVSQSPSNKVTEKGKDVELRCDPISGHTALYWYRQSLGQGLEFLIYFQGNSAPDKSGLPSDRFSAERTGGSVSTLTIQRTQQEDSAVYLCASQGTRVGMGTQYFGPGTRLLVL.

This clonotype was seen many times. The V gene is TRBV10-3, the J gene TRBJ2-5; D gene ambiguous. V dropped 0 bases and J dropped 0 bases, with 14 bases sitting between them. This CDR3 has 17 amino acids. Germline loops: CDR1 ENHRY, CDR2 SYGVKD. In nucleotides, the CDR3 is TGTGCCATCAGTGAGTCGAGACGGAATTTGTACCAAGAGACCCAGTACTTC. Amino acids: CAISESRRNLYQETQYF.

This clonotype was detected many times. The chain uses TRBV7-2 and TRBJ2-3; maybe TRBD2 (7 bases). Trimming pared 3 bases from V and 4 bases from J, leaving 14 bases between. CDR3 length equals 15 residues. CDR1 and CDR2 (germline): SGHTA, FQGNSA. Here the CDR3 DNA reads TGTGCCAGCAGCTTGTGGGGGGGGCCCTCAGATACGCAGTATTTT. Its protein product is CASSLWGGPSDTQYF.

The chain joins TRBV7-9 to TRBJ1-3; D not certain. Germline CDR1 reads SEHNR; CDR2 reads FQNEAQ (reference sequence). Between the trimmed V and J ends, which lost 3 bases and 3 bases, there was a span of 9 bases. The CDR3 sequence is 14 residues long. CDR3 nucleotides: TGTGCCAGCAGCTTTACGCGCCTTGGAAACACCATATATTTT. Translated: CASSFTRLGNTIYF.

This clonotype was seen at least ten times. CDR3 sequence: CASSEGTQSLYGYTF. The CDR3 DNA follows: TGTGCCAGCAGCGAGGGTACCCAGTCCCTTTATGGCTACACCTTC. The V and J genes are TRBV7-2 and TRBJ1-2; D unresolved. Between the trimmed V and J ends, which lost 5 bases and 5 bases, there was a span of 18 bases. Germline V lookup: CDR1 SGHTA, CDR2 FQGNSA. The CDR3 is made up of 15 amino acids.

This clonotype was detected many times. The genes are TRBV18 and TRBJ2-7; 8 positions match TRBD1. Germline CDR1 and CDR2: KGHSH and LQKENI. This CDR3 is built from 15 residues. V gave up 3 bases and J gave up 6 bases; unmatched junction bases: 10. CDR3 loop: CASSPSGTGRGEQYF. The CDR3 nucleotides read TGTGCCAGCTCACCCTCCGGGACAGGACGCGGCGAGCAGTACTTC.

This clonotype was seen more than once but under ten times. This chain uses TRBV20-1 with TRBJ2-3; 7 positions match TRBD2. CDR3 size: 17 residues. V shed 0 bases and J 1 base; nucleotides not matched to a gene: 10. Germline V gives CDR1 DFQATT, CDR2 SNEGSKA (reference sequence). The CDR3 DNA sequence: TGCAGTGCTAGAGATCGACTAGGCGGGGGTCGCACAGATACGCAGTATTTT. This sequence encodes CSARDRLGGGRTDTQYF.

This clonotype occurred many times. V and J are TRBV2 and TRBJ1-4; D is perhaps TRBD1 (6 bases). Germline loops: CDR1 SNHLY, CDR2 FYNNEI. V was cut by 0 bases and J by 10 bases, with 15 bases left in between. The CDR3 has 15 residues. DNA of the CDR3: TGTGCCAGCAGTGAAGCTAAAGGGGTCAGGGGAAAACTGTTTTTT. Protein product: CASSEAKGVRGKLFF. The full variable domain, its missing parts supplied by reference TRBV2 and TRBJ1-4, is EPEVTQTPSHQVTQMGQEVILRCVPISNHLYFYWYRQILGQKVEFLVSFYNNEISEKSEIFDDQFSVERPDGSNFTLKIRSTKLEDSAMYFCASSEAKGVRGKLFFGSGTQLSVL.

This clonotype was seen ten or more times. V is TRBV20-1 and J is TRBJ1-2, with 9 bases lining up with TRBD1. The CDR3 is 14 amino acids. CDR1 DFQATT and CDR2 SNEGSKA come from the germline V gene (reference sequence). The J segment lost 4 bases and the V segment lost 6 bases, leaving 9 bases of the junction unmatched. The CDR3 reads CSAGRDRGAYGYTF. CDR3 in DNA: TGCAGTGCGGGGAGAGACAGGGGGGCCTATGGCTACACCTTC.

Concerning this clonotype: This may stem from a read error, because a much larger clone lies one nucleotide away. CDR3 bases: TGTGCCAGCTCACCGACGCCGGGACGGGGAACCTATGGCTACACCTTC. It specifies CASSPTPGRGTYGYTF. The chain couples TRBV18 to TRBJ1-2; tentatively, D is TRBD1 (5 bases). V was pared by 3 bases and J by 4 bases, with 18 bases between. The CDR3 runs to 16 residues. The germline CDR1 and CDR2 sequences are KGHSH and LQKENI.

This clonotype was picked up many times. DNA of the CDR3: TGTGCCAGTCCCCCCATTAGCGGGGGAAACACAGATACGCAGTATTTT. Its translation: CASPPISGGNTDTQYF. This chain connects TRBV28 to TRBJ2-3, with 9 positions matching TRBD2. The junction had 12 bases not matched to a gene; V was cut back by 9 bases and J by 2 bases. Germline V gene lookup returns CDR1 MDHEN and CDR2 SYDVKM. This CDR3 is built from 16 residues.

This clonotype was seen ten or more times. The chain employs TRBV5-6 and TRBJ1-2; TRBD1 is a possible D gene (5 bases). The CDR3 runs to 17 residues. V shed 4 bases and J shed 0 bases, with 19 bases lying between them. CDR1 is SGHDT and CDR2 is YYEEEE in the germline V gene. The chain's CDR3 is CASSLEGPGSANYGYTF. In DNA, the CDR3 is TGTGCCAGCAGCCTCGAGGGACCCGGCTCTGCTAACTATGGCTACACCTTC.

At least ten counts were recorded for this clonotype. The J gene is TRBJ2-7, the V gene TRBV5-1, with 8 nucleotides matching TRBD1. V was pared by 4 bases and J by 5 bases, with 8 bases of the junction left unmatched. In germline, CDR1 is SGHRS, CDR2 YFSETQ. This CDR3 has 14 amino acids. The CDR3 nucleotides are TGCGCCAGCAGCATGCGACAGGGGCAAGACGAGCAGTACTTC. Its translation is CASSMRQGQDEQYF.

Ten or more counts support this clonotype. This chain joins TRBV20-1 and TRBJ1-1; 8 nucleotides align to TRBD1. CDR3 size: 14 residues. The trim removed 2 bases at V and 6 bases at J, leaving 8 bases unmatched. Looked up from germline, CDR1 is DFQATT and CDR2 is SNEGSKA (reference sequence). This CDR3 is CSARTAGGSSEAFF. CDR3 bases: TGCAGTGCTAGAACGGCAGGGGGCAGTTCTGAAGCTTTCTTT.

The chain joins TRBV7-9 to TRBJ1-2; D is uncertain. The CDR3 runs to 14 residues. CDR1 is SEHNR and CDR2 is FQNEAQ in the germline V gene (reference sequence). Trimming took 1 base from V and 5 from J, leaving 11 bases between them. The CDR3 coding sequence is TGTGCCAGCAGCTTAGATGCCAGACTGTATGGCTACACCTTC. This codes for CASSLDARLYGYTF.

This clonotype has at least ten counts. The V and J genes are TRBV19 and TRBJ2-7; 11 bases match TRBD2. The CDR3 has 15 residues. Trimming cost V 3 bases and J 3 bases; bases outside gene matches: 4. Germline CDR1 and CDR2: LNHDA and SQIVND (reference sequence). In DNA form, the CDR3 reads TGTGCCAGTAGTATTACTAGCGGGGGAAACTACGAGCAGTACTTC. As protein: CASSITSGGNYEQYF.

Many counts were recorded for this clonotype. The chain employs TRBV29-1 and TRBJ2-7, with D perhaps matching TRBD2 (5 bases). Germline V lookup: CDR1 SQVTM, CDR2 ANQGSEA. The V gene lost 4 bases and the J gene lost 0 bases, with 10 bases spanning the gap. This CDR3 has 13 residues. The CDR3 nucleotides are TGCAGCGTTGTGGAGGCCCCCTCCTACGAGCAGTACTTC. Amino acid sequence: CSVVEAPSYEQYF.

This clonotype was counted at least ten times. V gene TRBV12-3 or TRBV12-4 combines with J gene TRBJ1-1; D might be TRBD1 (6 bases). V dropped 5 bases and J dropped 2 bases, with 18 bases sitting between them. The CDR3 covers 16 residues. The CDR3, as DNA: TGTGCCAGCAGTCTCTACCCAGGGGAAATAAACACTGAAGCTTTCTTT. This translates into CASSLYPGEINTEAFF.

With regard to this clonotype: This may arise from a read error, as a much more abundant clone is one base away. The rearrangement joins TRBV5-1 to TRBJ2-3; D is undetermined. CDR1 is SGHRS and CDR2 is YFSETQ in the germline V gene. The CDR3 is 13 amino acids. The V and J ends lost 4 bases and 1 base respectively, with 7 bases between them. The CDR3 nucleotides are TGCGCCAGCAGCATTGCTGGCACAGATACGCAGTATTTT. Protein: CASSIAGTDTQYF.

This clonotype was counted at least ten times. J is TRBJ2-1 and V is TRBV7-2; 9 bases are shared with TRBD2. With 5 bases clipped from V and 3 bases from J, the junction kept 5 bases outside the gene matches. This CDR3 has 15 residues. CDR1 and CDR2 (germline): SGHTA, FQGNSA. CDR3 amino acids: CASSPMRGGYNEQFF. As DNA, the CDR3 is TGTGCCAGCAGCCCGATGCGGGGGGGCTACAATGAGCAGTTCTTC.

The rearrangement joins TRBV5-6 to TRBJ1-1; no reliable D call. The CDR3 runs 15 residues. The germline CDR1 and CDR2 sequences are SGHDT and YYEEEE. Trimming removed 1 base at V and 1 base at J, with 11 bases between. Written as DNA, the CDR3 is TGTGCCAGCAGCTTGTTTCCTTTCCAGAACACTGAAGCTTTCTTT. Protein sequence: CASSLFPFQNTEAFF.

This clonotype was counted at least ten times. V gene TRBV12-3 or TRBV12-4 combines with J gene TRBJ1-1; the D is unclear. There are 13 residues in the CDR3. Between the trimmed V and J ends, which lost 3 bases and 2 bases, there was a span of 7 bases. The CDR3 region has the DNA TGTGCCAGCAGTTTCCGACCCAACACTGAAGCTTTCTTT. Its protein is CASSFRPNTEAFF.

This clonotype was seen repeatedly, ten times or more. V gene TRBV7-2 combines with J gene TRBJ1-5; perhaps TRBD1 as D (6 bases). CDR1 is SGHTA, CDR2 FQGNSA, per germline. The CDR3 has 15 amino acids. Trimming shortened V by 5 bases and J by 0 bases, and 11 bases separated the two germline ends. CDR3 bases: TGTGCCAGCAGCCTAGGACAGATTAGCAATCAGCCCCAGCATTTT. Translation: CASSLGQISNQPQHF.

This clonotype was counted ten times or more. V usage is TRBV5-4 and J usage is TRBJ2-1; D not certain. The V gene lost 4 bases and the J gene lost 4 bases, with 15 bases spanning the gap. Germline CDR1 reads SGHNT; CDR2 reads YYREEE (reference sequence). The CDR3 covers 15 residues. CDR3 loop: CASSVPSTFYNEQFF. CDR3 nucleotides: TGTGCCAGCAGCGTCCCGTCGACCTTTTACAATGAGCAGTTCTTC.